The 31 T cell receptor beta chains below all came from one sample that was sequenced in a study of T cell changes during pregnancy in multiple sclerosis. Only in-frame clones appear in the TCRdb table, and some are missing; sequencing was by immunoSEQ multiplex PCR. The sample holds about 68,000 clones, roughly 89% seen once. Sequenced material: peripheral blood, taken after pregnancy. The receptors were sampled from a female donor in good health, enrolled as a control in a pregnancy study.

This CDR3 reads CASSAWGDEQFF. CDR3 bases: TGTGCCAGCAGCGCCTGGGGCGACGAGCAGTTCTTC. This chain links TRBV7-2 with TRBJ2-1; tentative D call: TRBD1 (5 bases). With 5 bases removed from V and 10 bases from J, the gap between germline ends came to 12 bases. This CDR3 comprises 12 residues. Germline values: CDR1 SGHTA, CDR2 FQGNSA.

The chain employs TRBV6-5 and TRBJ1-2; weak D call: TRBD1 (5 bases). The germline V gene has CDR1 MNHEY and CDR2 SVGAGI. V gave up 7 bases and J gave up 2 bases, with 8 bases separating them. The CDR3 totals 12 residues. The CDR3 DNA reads TGTGCCAGCAAAGACAGCAACTATGGCTACACCTTC. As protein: CASKDSNYGYTF.

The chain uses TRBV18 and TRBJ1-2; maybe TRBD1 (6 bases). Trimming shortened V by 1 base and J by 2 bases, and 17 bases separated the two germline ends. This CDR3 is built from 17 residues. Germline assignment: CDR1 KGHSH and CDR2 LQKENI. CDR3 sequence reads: CASSPRAYRAGNYGYTF. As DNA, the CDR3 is TGTGCCAGCTCACCACGGGCTTACAGGGCAGGAAACTATGGCTACACCTTC.

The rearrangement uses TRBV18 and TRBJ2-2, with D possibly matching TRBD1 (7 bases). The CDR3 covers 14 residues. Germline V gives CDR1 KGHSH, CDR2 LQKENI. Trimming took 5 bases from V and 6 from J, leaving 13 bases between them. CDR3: CASSRQGGAGELFF. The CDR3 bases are TGTGCCAGCTCAAGACAGGGAGGCGCCGGGGAGCTGTTTTTT.

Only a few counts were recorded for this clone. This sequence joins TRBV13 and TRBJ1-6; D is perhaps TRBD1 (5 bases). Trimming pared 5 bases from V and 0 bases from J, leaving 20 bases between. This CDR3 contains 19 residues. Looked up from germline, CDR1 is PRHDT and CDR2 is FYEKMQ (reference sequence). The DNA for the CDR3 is TGTGCCAGCAGCCGATTTGACTTACCGGGGGGCTCCTATAATTCACCCCTCCACTTT. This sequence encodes CASSRFDLPGGSYNSPLHF. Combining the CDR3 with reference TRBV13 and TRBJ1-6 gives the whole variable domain AAGVIQSPRHLIKEKRETATLKCYPIPRHDTVYWYQQGPGQDPQFLISFYEKMQSDKGSIPDRFSAQQFSDYHSELNMSSLELGDSALYFCASSRFDLPGGSYNSPLHFGNGTRLTVT.

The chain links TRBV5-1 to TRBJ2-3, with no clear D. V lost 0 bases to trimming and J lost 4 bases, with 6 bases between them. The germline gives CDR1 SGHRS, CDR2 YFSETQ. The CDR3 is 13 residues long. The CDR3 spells CASSLDGSDTQYF. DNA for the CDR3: TGCGCCAGCAGCTTGGACGGGTCAGATACGCAGTATTTT.

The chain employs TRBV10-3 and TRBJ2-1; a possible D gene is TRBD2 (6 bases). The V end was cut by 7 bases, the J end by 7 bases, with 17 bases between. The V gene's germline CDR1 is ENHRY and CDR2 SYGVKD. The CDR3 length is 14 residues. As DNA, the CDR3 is TGTGCCATCAAAGGGGAGGCGGGGCTGAATGAGCAGTTCTTC. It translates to CAIKGEAGLNEQFF.

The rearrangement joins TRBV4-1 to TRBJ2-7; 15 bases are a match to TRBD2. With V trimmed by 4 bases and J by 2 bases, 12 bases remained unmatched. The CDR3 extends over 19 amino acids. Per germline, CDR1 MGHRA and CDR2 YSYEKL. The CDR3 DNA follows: TGCGCCAGCAGCCGAGAGGGACTAGCGGGAGGTTATAGTCCCTACGAGCAGTACTTC. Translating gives CASSREGLAGGYSPYEQYF.

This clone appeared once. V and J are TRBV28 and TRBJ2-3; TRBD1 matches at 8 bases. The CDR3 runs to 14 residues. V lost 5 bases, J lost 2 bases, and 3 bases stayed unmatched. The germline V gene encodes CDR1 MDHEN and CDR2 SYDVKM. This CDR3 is CASSLDRVTDTQYF. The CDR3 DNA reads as TGTGCCAGCAGTCTGGACAGGGTCACAGATACGCAGTATTTT.

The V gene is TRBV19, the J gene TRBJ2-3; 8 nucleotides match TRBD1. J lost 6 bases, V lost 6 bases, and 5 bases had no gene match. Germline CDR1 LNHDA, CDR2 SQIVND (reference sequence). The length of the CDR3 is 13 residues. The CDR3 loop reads CASSTGGPDTQYF. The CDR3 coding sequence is TGTGCCAGTAGCACAGGGGGGCCGGATACGCAGTATTTT.

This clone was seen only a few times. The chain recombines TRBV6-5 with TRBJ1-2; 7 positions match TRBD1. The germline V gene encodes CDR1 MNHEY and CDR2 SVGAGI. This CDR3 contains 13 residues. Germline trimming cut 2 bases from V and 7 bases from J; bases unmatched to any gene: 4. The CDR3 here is CASSYGTGVGYTF. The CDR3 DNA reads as TGTGCCAGCAGTTACGGCACAGGGGTTGGCTACACCTTC.

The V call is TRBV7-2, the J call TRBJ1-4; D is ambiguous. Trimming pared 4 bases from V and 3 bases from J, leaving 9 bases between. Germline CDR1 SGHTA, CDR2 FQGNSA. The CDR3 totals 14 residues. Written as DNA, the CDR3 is TGTGCCAGCAGCTCCAGGAGGGCTAATGAAAAACTGTTTTTT. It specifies CASSSRRANEKLFF.

The chain's CDR3 is CASIGEQDEAFF. CDR3 nucleotides: TGTGCCAGCATCGGGGAACAAGATGAAGCTTTCTTT. The rearrangement links TRBV2 to TRBJ1-1; no definite D call. The germline V gene has CDR1 SNHLY and CDR2 FYNNEI. The V and J ends lost 7 bases and 7 bases respectively, with 13 bases between them. CDR3 length: 12 residues.

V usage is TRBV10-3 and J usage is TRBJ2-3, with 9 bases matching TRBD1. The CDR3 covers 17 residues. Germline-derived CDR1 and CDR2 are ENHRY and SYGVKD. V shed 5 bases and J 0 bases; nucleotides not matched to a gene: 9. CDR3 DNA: TGTGCCATCAGTCAATCCGGGACAGGGTCCAGCACAGATACGCAGTATTTT. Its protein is CAISQSGTGSSTDTQYF.

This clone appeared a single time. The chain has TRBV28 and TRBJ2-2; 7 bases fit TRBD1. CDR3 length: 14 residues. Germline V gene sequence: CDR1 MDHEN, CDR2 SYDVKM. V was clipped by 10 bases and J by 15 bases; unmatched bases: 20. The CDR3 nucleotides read TGTGCCACCCTGAAATTCCGGACAGGCGCAAGGTTGTTTTTT. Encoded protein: CATLKFRTGARLFF.

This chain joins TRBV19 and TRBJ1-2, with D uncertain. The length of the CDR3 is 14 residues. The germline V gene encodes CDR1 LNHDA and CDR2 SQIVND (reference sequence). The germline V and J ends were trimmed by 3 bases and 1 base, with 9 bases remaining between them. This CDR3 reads CASSMGGLNYGYTF. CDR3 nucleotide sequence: TGTGCCAGTAGTATGGGTGGACTTAACTATGGCTACACCTTC.

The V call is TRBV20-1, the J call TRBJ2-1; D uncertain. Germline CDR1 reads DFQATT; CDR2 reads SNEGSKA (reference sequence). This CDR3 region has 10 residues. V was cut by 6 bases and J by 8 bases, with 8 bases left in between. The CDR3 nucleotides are TGCAGTGCCAGTGAAGATGAGCAGTTCTTC. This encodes CSASEDEQFF.

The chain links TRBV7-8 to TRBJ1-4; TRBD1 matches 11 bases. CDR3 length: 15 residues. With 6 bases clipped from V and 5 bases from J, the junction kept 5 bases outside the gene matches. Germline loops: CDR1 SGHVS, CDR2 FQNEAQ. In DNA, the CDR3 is TGTGCCAGCAGAACCGGGACAGGGGGGAATGAAAAACTGTTTTTT. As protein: CASRTGTGGNEKLFF.

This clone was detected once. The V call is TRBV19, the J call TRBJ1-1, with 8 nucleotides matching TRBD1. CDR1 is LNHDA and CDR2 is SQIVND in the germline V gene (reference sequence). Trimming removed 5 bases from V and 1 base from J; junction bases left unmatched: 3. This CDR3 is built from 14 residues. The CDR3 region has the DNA TGTGCCAGTAGTTTGGACAGGGAGAACACTGAAGCTTTCTTT. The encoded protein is CASSLDRENTEAFF.

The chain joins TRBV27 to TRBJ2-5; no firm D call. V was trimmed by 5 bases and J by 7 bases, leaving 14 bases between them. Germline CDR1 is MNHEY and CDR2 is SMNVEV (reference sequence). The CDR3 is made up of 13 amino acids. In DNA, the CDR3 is TGTGCCAGCAGTGGGTCGGAGTTTGGGACCCAGTACTTC. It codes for CASSGSEFGTQYF.

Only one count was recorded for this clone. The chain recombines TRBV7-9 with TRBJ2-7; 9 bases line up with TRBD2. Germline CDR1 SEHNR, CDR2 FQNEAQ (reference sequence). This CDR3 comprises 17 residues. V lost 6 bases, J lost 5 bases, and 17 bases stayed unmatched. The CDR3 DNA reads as TGTGCCAGCAGTTCTCCCCCGGGACTAGCCCTATGGGACGAGCAGTACTTC. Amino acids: CASSSPPGLALWDEQYF.

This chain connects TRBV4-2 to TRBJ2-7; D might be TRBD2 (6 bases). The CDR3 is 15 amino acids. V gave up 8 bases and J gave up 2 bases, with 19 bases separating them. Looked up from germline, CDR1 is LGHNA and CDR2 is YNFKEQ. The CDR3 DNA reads TGTGCCAGCGGAGGGCCCGGGACGGAAACCTACGAGCAGTACTTC. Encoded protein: CASGGPGTETYEQYF.

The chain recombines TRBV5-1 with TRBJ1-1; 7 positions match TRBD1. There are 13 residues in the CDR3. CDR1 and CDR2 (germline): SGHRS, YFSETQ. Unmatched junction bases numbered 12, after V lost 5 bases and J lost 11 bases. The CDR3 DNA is TGCGCCAGCAGGCCTGACAGGGCACAACACGCTTTCTTT. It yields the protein CASRPDRAQHAFF.

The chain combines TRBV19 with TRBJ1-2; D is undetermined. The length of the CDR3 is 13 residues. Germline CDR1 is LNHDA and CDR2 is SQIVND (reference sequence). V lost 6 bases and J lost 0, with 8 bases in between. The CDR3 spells CASSFTANYGYTF. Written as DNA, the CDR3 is TGTGCCAGTAGCTTTACAGCTAACTATGGCTACACCTTC.

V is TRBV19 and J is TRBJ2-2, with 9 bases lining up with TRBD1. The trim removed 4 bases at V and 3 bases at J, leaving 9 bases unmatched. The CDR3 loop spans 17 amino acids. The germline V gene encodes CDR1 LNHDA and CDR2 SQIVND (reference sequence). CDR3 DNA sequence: TGTGCCAGTAGTACCTGGACAGGGGCGGAAGACACCGGGGAGCTGTTTTTT. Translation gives CASSTWTGAEDTGELFF.

The DNA for the CDR3 is TGTGCCAGCAGCCTACAGGGGGCAGCTGGGGCCAACGTCCTGACTTTC. This gives the protein CASSLQGAAGANVLTF. The chain combines TRBV6-4 with TRBJ2-6; 9 positions agree with TRBD1. V lost 6 bases to trimming and J lost 2 bases; unmatched junction nucleotides: 5. The CDR3 length is 16 residues. Germline V CDR1 and CDR2: MRHNA, SNTAGT.

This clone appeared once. The CDR3 loop is CASSPPQTGITGELFF. Here the CDR3 DNA reads TGCGCCAGCAGCCCACCTCAGACAGGGATCACCGGGGAGCTGTTTTTT. V and J are TRBV5-1 and TRBJ2-2; 7 bases align to TRBD1. This CDR3 has 16 amino acids. Trimming cost V 4 bases and J 4 bases; bases outside gene matches: 10. Per the germline V gene, CDR1 is SGHRS and CDR2 is YFSETQ.

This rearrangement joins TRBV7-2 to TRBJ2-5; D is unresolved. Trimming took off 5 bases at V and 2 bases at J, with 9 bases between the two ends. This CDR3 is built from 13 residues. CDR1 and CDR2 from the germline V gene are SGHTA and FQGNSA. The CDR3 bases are TGTGCCAGCAGCCGCTCCACTCAAGAGACCCAGTACTTC. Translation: CASSRSTQETQYF.

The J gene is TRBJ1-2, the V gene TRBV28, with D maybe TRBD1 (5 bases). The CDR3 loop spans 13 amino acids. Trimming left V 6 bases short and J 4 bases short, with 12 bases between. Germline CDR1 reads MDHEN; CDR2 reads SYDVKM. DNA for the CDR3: TGTGCCAGCAGCGGGGGAGGAACCTATGGCTACACCTTC. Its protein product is CASSGGGTYGYTF.

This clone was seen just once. CDR3 nucleotides: TGTGCCAGCAGCCCGGGACTAGCGGGATCTTATACGCAGTATTTT. Protein sequence: CASSPGLAGSYTQYF. The gene calls are TRBV7-3 and TRBJ2-3; 13 bases are a match to TRBD2. Trimming cost V 5 bases and J 7 bases; bases outside gene matches: 6. The CDR3 is 15 amino acids. From germline, CDR1 is SGHTA and CDR2 FQGTGA.

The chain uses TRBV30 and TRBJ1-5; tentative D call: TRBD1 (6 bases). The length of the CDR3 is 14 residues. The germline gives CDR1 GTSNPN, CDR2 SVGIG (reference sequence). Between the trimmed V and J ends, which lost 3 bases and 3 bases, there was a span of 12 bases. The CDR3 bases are TGTGCCTGGAGCTCTACAGGGCTCAATCAGCCCCAGCATTTT. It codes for CAWSSTGLNQPQHF.